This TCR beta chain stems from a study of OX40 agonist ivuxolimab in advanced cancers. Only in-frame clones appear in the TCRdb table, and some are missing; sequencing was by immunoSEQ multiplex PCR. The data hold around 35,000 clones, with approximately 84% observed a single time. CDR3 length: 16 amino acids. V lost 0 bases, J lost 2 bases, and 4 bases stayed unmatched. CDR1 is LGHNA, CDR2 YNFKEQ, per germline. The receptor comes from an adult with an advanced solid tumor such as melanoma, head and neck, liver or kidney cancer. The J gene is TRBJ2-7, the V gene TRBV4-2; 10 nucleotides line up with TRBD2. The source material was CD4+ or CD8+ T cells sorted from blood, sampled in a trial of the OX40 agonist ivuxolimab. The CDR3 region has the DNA TGTGCCAGCAGCCAAGATCCGAGCGGGGGGGCCTACGAGCAGTACTTC. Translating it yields CASSQDPSGGAYEQYF.